These 21 T cell receptor beta chains were all obtained from the same sample, sequenced in a study of vaccination and CD4 T cells after COVID-19. Noted treatment: approximately 9-day PBMC culture with coronavirus spike peptide pools or control peptides (ViraFEST assay). Cultured CD4+ T cells had their DNA profiled by the Oncomine TCR Beta short-read assay. Each CDR3 protein is one row after TCRdb ran MiXCR on the PCR reads. The sample holds roughly 5,400 distinct CDR3 sequences; less than 70% are singletons and the top ten take 35% to 40%. For these receptors, no antigen is known. The sequenced sample consisted of CD4+ T cells from blood, cultured in vitro. The receptors derive from a human donor who had recovered from COVID-19.

This chain connects TRBV20-1 to TRBJ2-5; D remains ambiguous. CDR1 and CDR2 from the germline V gene are DFQATT and SNEGSKA (reference sequence). The V end lost 1 base, the J end lost 1 base, and 25 bases lay between the germline ends. The CDR3 consists of 19 residues. This chain's CDR3 is CSARAYFPVAKGGQETQYF. In DNA, the CDR3 is TGCAGTGCTAGAGCATATTTTCCGGTCGCGAAGGGCGGCCAAGAGACCCAGTACTTC.

The V and J genes are TRBV28 and TRBJ2-3, with 7 bases aligning to TRBD1. The CDR3 runs 13 residues. CDR1 MDHEN and CDR2 SYDVKM come from the germline V gene. After removal of 8 bases from V and 0 bases from J, the junction contained 2 bases not matched to a gene. CDR3 nucleotides: TGTGCCAGCCGGGACAGTAGCACAGATACGCAGTATTTT. Residues: CASRDSSTDTQYF.

This rearrangement joins TRBV7-6 to TRBJ2-7; possibly TRBD1 for D (5 bases). There are 13 residues in the CDR3. Trimming pared 6 bases from V and 5 bases from J, leaving 14 bases between. Germline-derived CDR1 and CDR2 are SGHVS and FNYEAQ. The CDR3 sequence: CASSSGWMDEQYF. The CDR3 nucleotides read TGTGCCAGCAGTTCAGGGTGGATGGACGAGCAGTACTTC.

The chain is built from TRBV20-1 and TRBJ2-7; D perhaps matches TRBD1 (7 bases). Germline V gene data show CDR1 as DFQATT and CDR2 as SNEGSKA (reference sequence). CDR3 length equals 12 residues. Deletions cut 6 bases from V and 8 bases from J, with 17 bases between. Here the CDR3 reads CSAVLRGEKQYF. CDR3 bases: TGCAGTGCAGTTCTCAGGGGGGAGAAGCAGTACTTC.

A single count supports this clonotype. The chain uses TRBV7-2 and TRBJ1-2; TRBD1 aligns across 7 bases. Germline V gene data show CDR1 as SGHTA and CDR2 as FQGNSA. Trimming cost V 4 bases and J 6 bases; bases outside gene matches: 8. The CDR3 spans 14 residues. The CDR3 DNA reads TGTGCCAGCAGCTCCGACCCACAGGGGCATGGCTACACCTTC. It translates to CASSSDPQGHGYTF.

A word on this clonotype: At one of its ends the junction is not consistent with the germline gene, which may arise from a read error. The rearrangement joins TRBV7-8 to TRBJ2-7; maybe TRBD1 (5 bases). The CDR3 has 15 residues. Germline V gene sequence: CDR1 SGHVS, CDR2 FQNEAQ. The CDR3 sequence: CASSPIRVGLYERYF. CDR3 bases: TGTGCCAGCAGCCCCATCCGGGTGGGGCTCTACGAGCGGTACTTC.

The chain is built from TRBV20-1 and TRBJ1-5, with D tentatively TRBD1 (5 bases). CDR3 length equals 15 residues. V was clipped by 1 base and J by 4 bases, with 14 bases between them. Germline CDR1 reads DFQATT; CDR2 reads SNEGSKA (reference sequence). The CDR3 DNA reads TGCAGTGCTAGAGTCTCGGCAGGGCGGAATCAGCCCCAGCATTTT. Translation gives CSARVSAGRNQPQHF.

The rearrangement uses TRBV20-1 and TRBJ1-2; D is possibly TRBD1 (6 bases). Germline-derived CDR1 and CDR2 are DFQATT and SNEGSKA (reference sequence). CDR3 size: 13 residues. The CDR3 loop reads CRPQGTGESGYTF. CDR3 DNA sequence: TGCAGGCCCCAGGGGACGGGCGAGAGTGGCTACACCTTC.

The CDR3 DNA reads TGTGCCAGCAGGCCACCTAATTCACCCCTCCACTTT. It is translated as CASRPPNSPLHF. The chain is built from TRBV6-1 and TRBJ1-6; D gene ambiguous. V lost 6 bases to trimming and J lost 6 bases, with 6 bases between them. The CDR3 loop spans 12 amino acids. Germline V gene data show CDR1 as MNHNS and CDR2 as SASEGT.

The chain has TRBV10-3 and TRBJ2-7, with D possibly TRBD2 on 6 matching bases. The germline CDR1 and CDR2 sequences are ENHRY and SYGVKD. The CDR3 totals 16 residues. Trimming cost V 7 bases and J 3 bases, with 22 bases left between them. CDR3 region: CAIMAATGQGGYEQYF. DNA for the CDR3: TGTGCCATCATGGCGGCTACGGGGCAGGGAGGCTACGAGCAGTACTTC.

This clonotype was seen only once. The rearrangement uses TRBV20-1 and TRBJ2-3; no reliable D call. There are 13 residues in the CDR3. V lost 4 bases to trimming and J lost 1 base, with 9 bases between them. CDR1 is DFQATT, CDR2 SNEGSKA, per germline (reference sequence). The CDR3 loop is CSAIDAGTDTQYF. The DNA for the CDR3 is TGCAGTGCTATTGATGCGGGCACAGATACGCAGTATTTT.

The chain combines TRBV20-1 with TRBJ2-2, with D maybe TRBD2 (5 bases). The germline gives CDR1 DFQATT, CDR2 SNEGSKA (reference sequence). The CDR3 totals 12 residues. V lost 4 bases to trimming and J lost 3 bases, with 6 bases between them. The CDR3 loop reads CSANGDTGELFF. CDR3 DNA sequence: TGCAGTGCTAACGGGGACACCGGGGAGCTGTTTTTT.

The gene calls are TRBV5-6 and TRBJ2-5; D remains unclear. CDR1 is SGHDT, CDR2 YYEEEE, per germline. Trimming removed 4 bases from V and 7 bases from J, with 11 bases in between. The CDR3 covers 12 residues. CDR3 in DNA: TGTGCCAGCAGCAAAGGCTATGGGACCCAGTACTTC. It specifies CASSKGYGTQYF.

The J gene is TRBJ1-1, the V gene TRBV6-5; unclear D gene. Trimming cost V 2 bases and J 6 bases, with 4 bases left between them. Germline lookup yields CDR1 MNHEY and CDR2 SVGAGI. CDR3 length: 11 residues. The CDR3 reads CASSYGPEAFF. The CDR3 nucleotides read TGTGCCAGCAGTTACGGGCCTGAAGCTTTCTTT.

This clonotype was seen just once. The V and J genes are TRBV6-1 and TRBJ1-1; D possibly corresponds to TRBD1 (6 bases). Trimming took 8 bases from V and 5 from J, leaving 15 bases between them. Germline V gives CDR1 MNHNS, CDR2 SASEGT. The CDR3 loop spans 13 amino acids. The CDR3 DNA is TGTGCCAGCTCCTACAGGGTGGGTACTGAAGCTTTCTTT. It yields the protein CASSYRVGTEAFF.

This chain links TRBV2 with TRBJ2-7, with D hard to call. V was shortened by 6 bases and J by 5 bases, with 8 bases between the two germline ends. From germline, CDR1 is SNHLY and CDR2 FYNNEI. The CDR3 covers 11 residues. This CDR3 is CASSPRHEQYF. The CDR3 coding sequence is TGTGCCAGCAGCCCTCGCCACGAGCAGTACTTC.

The chain uses TRBV7-2 and TRBJ1-2; D perhaps matches TRBD1 (5 bases). Looked up from germline, CDR1 is SGHTA and CDR2 is FQGNSA. Between the trimmed V and J ends, which lost 3 bases and 2 bases, there was a span of 7 bases. CDR3 length equals 13 residues. The CDR3 protein is CASSLDINYGYTF. As DNA, the CDR3 is TGTGCCAGCAGCTTGGACATAAACTATGGCTACACCTTC.

The chain carries TRBV6-1 and TRBJ1-6; 10 bases map to TRBD1. V was pared by 6 bases and J by 7 bases, with 3 bases of the junction left unmatched. The CDR3 loop spans 14 amino acids. Germline CDR1 MNHNS, CDR2 SASEGT. The CDR3 DNA reads TGTGCCAGCAGGGGACAGGGGATGAATTCACCCCTCCACTTT. Protein product: CASRGQGMNSPLHF.

The chain is built from TRBV20-1 and TRBJ1-1; D gene unclear. CDR3 size: 12 residues. CDR1 is DFQATT and CDR2 is SNEGSKA in the germline V gene (reference sequence). Trimming pared 6 bases from V and 3 bases from J, leaving 11 bases between. The CDR3 sequence: CSASSRYTEAFF. CDR3 nucleotides: TGCAGTGCCTCGAGCCGTTACACTGAAGCTTTCTTT.

In its sample, this clonotype was seen once. The chain has TRBV7-9 and TRBJ1-6, with a weak D call TRBD1 (5 bases). Trimming removed 7 bases from V and 5 bases from J, with 15 bases in between. The germline V gene encodes CDR1 SEHNR and CDR2 FQNEAQ (reference sequence). The length of the CDR3 is 15 residues. In DNA form, the CDR3 reads TGTGCCAGCAACCCCATCGGGGCAGATAATTCACCCCTCCACTTT. Its translation: CASNPIGADNSPLHF.

This clonotype was observed a handful of times. The chain carries TRBV7-2 and TRBJ1-2; a possible D gene is TRBD1 (5 bases). This CDR3 spans 13 amino acids. Germline V gives CDR1 SGHTA, CDR2 FQGNSA. V lost 5 bases and J 1 base, leaving 8 bases between the germline ends. In DNA form, the CDR3 reads TGTGCCAGCAGCCCCCAGGGTAACTATGGCTACACCTTC. Its translation: CASSPQGNYGYTF. Supplemented by reference TRBV7-2 and TRBJ1-2, the full variable domain reads GAGVSQSPSNKVTEKGKDVELRCDPISGHTALYWYRQSLGQGLEFLIYFQGNSAPDKSGLPSDRFSAERTGGSVSTLTIQRTQQEDSAVYLCASSPQGNYGYTFGSGTRLTVV.